This TCR beta chain was identified during a study of technical replicates of blood from a handful of donors. Trimming removed 5 bases from V and 5 bases from J; junction bases left unmatched: 3. CDR3 length: 13 residues. Germline CDR1 reads SEHNR; CDR2 reads FQNEAQ (reference sequence). Some clones are missing from TCRdb's copy, which holds only in-frame ones; the method was immunoSEQ multiplex PCR. The sample consists of tens of thousands of clones, about 95% of them appearing once. In this sample, this clone turned up once. The genes are TRBV7-9 and TRBJ2-3; TRBD2 aligns across 8 bases. The receptor comes from a human donor in good health. Some clones in this sample may be carry-over from other donors' samples. Sequencing input: PBMCs. In DNA, the CDR3 is TGTGCCAGCAGCCACCGGGAGGGAGATACGCAGTATTTT. It is translated as CASSHREGDTQYF.